The 24 T cell receptor beta chains below come from one sample, sequenced in a study of molecular identifiers for immune sequencing clone quantification. TCRdb re-derived calls from the PCR reads in MiXCR, one entry per CDR3 protein. Of about 640,000 distinct CDR3 sequences listed, 15% to 20% are singletons. The specimen sequenced was naive CD8+ T cells from blood, with Jurkat cell RNA spiked in. Subset defined: FACS-sorted CD8+CD4-CCR7+CD45RA+ naive T cells. Every receptor here comes from a human donor in good health. Some libraries in this study had Jurkat cell RNA spiked in.

This clonotype was counted many times. The chain uses TRBV23-1 and TRBJ1-6; tentatively, D is TRBD1 (5 bases). TRBV23-1 is marked as an open reading frame, function uncertain. The length of the CDR3 is 15 residues. Trimming took off 0 bases at V and 8 bases at J, with 11 bases between the two ends. The CDR3 coding sequence is TGCGCCAGCAGTCAATCGGGGGGGGGAGATTCACCCCTCCACTTT. It translates to CASSQSGGGDSPLHF.

The chain combines TRBV7-2 with TRBJ2-1; D assignment may be TRBD1 or TRBD2 (5 bases each). Between the trimmed V and J ends, which lost 4 bases and 12 bases, there was a span of 31 bases. This CDR3 is built from 18 residues. Germline V gene lookup returns CDR1 SGHTA and CDR2 FQGNSA. DNA for the CDR3: TGTGCCAGCAGCTCCCGGGACGCAGCTAGGGGAAGCACAGATACGCAGTTCTTC. Protein product: CASSSRDAARGSTDTQFF.

Regarding this clonotype: A read error may be the cause here, since a much bigger clone is one base away. The genes are TRBV25-1 and TRBJ2-5; D may be TRBD1 or TRBD2 (6 bases each). V gave up 4 bases and J gave up 5 bases, with 17 bases separating them. Germline values: CDR1 MGHDK, CDR2 SYGVNS. There are 15 residues in the CDR3. CDR3 protein: CASSGGTLSKETQYF. DNA for the CDR3: TGTGCCAGCAGTGGCGGGACACTCTCTAAGGAGACCCAGTACTTC.

With respect to this clonotype: Since a much larger clone is just one base distant, this may be a read error. V usage is TRBV9 and J usage is TRBJ2-5, with D maybe TRBD1 (6 bases). Germline lookup yields CDR1 SGDLS and CDR2 YYNGEE. CDR3 length: 15 amino acids. The CDR3 sequence: CASGVAAGGIETQYF. The DNA of the CDR3 is TGTGCCAGCGGCGTAGCAGCTGGGGGCATCGAGACCCAGTACTTC.

Concerning this clonotype itself: This clone may be a read error of a much larger clone one base away. This chain links TRBV2 with TRBJ2-7; D might be TRBD1 (5 bases). Trimming removed 4 bases at V and 0 bases at J, with 10 bases between. The CDR3 extends over 14 amino acids. Germline V gene data show CDR1 as SNHLY and CDR2 as FYNNEI. CDR3 amino acids: CASSAPQGSYEQYF. The DNA of the CDR3 is TGTGCCAGCAGTGCTCCCCAGGGCTCCTACGAGCAGTACTTC.

The gene calls are TRBV7-9 and TRBJ2-5, with no clear D. The germline V gene has CDR1 SEHNR and CDR2 FQNEAQ (reference sequence). The CDR3 totals 13 residues. Trimming removed 2 bases at V and 2 bases at J, with 6 bases between. The CDR3 reads CASSLMLQETQYF. CDR3 bases: TGTGCCAGCAGCTTAATGCTTCAAGAGACCCAGTACTTC.

This clonotype has just one count. J is TRBJ2-2 and V is TRBV20-1; 15 nucleotides agree with TRBD2. Germline CDR1 reads DFQATT; CDR2 reads SNEGSKA (reference sequence). The length of the CDR3 is 15 residues. J was trimmed by 6 bases and V by 4 bases; bases with no gene match: 3. The CDR3 nucleotides are TGCAGTGCTACAAGGACTAGCGGGGGGGCCGGGGAGCTGTTTTTT. It encodes CSATRTSGGAGELFF.

This clonotype was picked up many times. The chain recombines TRBV4-3 with TRBJ2-7, with no clear D. V was trimmed by 0 bases and J by 2 bases, leaving 20 bases between them. CDR3 length equals 18 residues. From germline, CDR1 is LGHNA and CDR2 YSLEER. CDR3 bases: TGCGCCAGCAGCCAAGAGCTGTTTCAGGCTTGGCCAACCTACGAGCAGTACTTC. Protein: CASSQELFQAWPTYEQYF.

This chain connects TRBV4-2 to TRBJ1-6, with unresolved D. Germline V gives CDR1 LGHNA, CDR2 YNFKEQ. The CDR3 sequence is 17 residues long. V lost 0 bases and J lost 9, with 18 bases in between. CDR3 protein: CASSQDLAADDSSPLHF. DNA for the CDR3: TGTGCCAGCAGCCAAGATCTAGCAGCGGACGATAGTTCACCCCTCCACTTT.

This clonotype has only a few counts. The chain recombines TRBV6-5 with TRBJ2-1; 8 positions match TRBD2. V was pared by 3 bases and J by 7 bases, with 5 bases of the junction left unmatched. Germline lookup yields CDR1 MNHEY and CDR2 SVGAGI. This CDR3 spans 14 amino acids. The CDR3 DNA sequence: TGTGCCAGCAGTTATCGGGAGGGCTCGAATGAGCAGTTCTTC. It specifies CASSYREGSNEQFF.

The CDR3 region is CASSQGPAAATYNEQFF. CDR3 DNA: TGTGCCAGCAGCCAAGGTCCCGCGGCAGCCACCTACAATGAGCAGTTCTTC. The rearrangement joins TRBV3-1 to TRBJ2-1; D gene ambiguous. The V end lost 1 base, the J end lost 2 bases, and 15 bases lay between the germline ends. This CDR3 has 17 residues. Per the germline V gene, CDR1 is LGHDT and CDR2 is YNNKEL (reference sequence).

This clonotype was seen many times. The genes are TRBV28 and TRBJ2-1; D unresolved. Trimming removed 6 bases from V and 2 bases from J, with 14 bases in between. The germline V gene encodes CDR1 MDHEN and CDR2 SYDVKM. CDR3 size: 15 residues. The CDR3 sequence is CASSSDTVAYNEQFF. The CDR3 nucleotides are TGTGCCAGCAGCTCAGACACGGTAGCCTACAATGAGCAGTTCTTC. The variable domain in full, completed from reference TRBV28 and TRBJ2-1, reads DVKVTQSSRYLVKRTGEKVFLECVQDMDHENMFWYRQDPGLGLRLIYFSYDVKMKEKGDIPEGYSVSREKKERFSLILESASTNQTSMYLCASSSDTVAYNEQFFGPGTRLTVL.

The chain carries TRBV7-6 and TRBJ1-4; D unclear. The CDR3 is 12 amino acids. CDR1 SGHVS and CDR2 FNYEAQ come from the germline V gene. V lost 4 bases and J 10 bases, leaving 10 bases between the germline ends. The DNA for the CDR3 is TGTGCCAGCAGCTCGGACGATGGAAAACTGTTTTTT. Encoded protein: CASSSDDGKLFF.

This clonotype was detected many times. The chain links TRBV9 to TRBJ2-1; D remains ambiguous. The length of the CDR3 is 12 residues. V shed 4 bases and J shed 5 bases, with 7 bases lying between them. Germline assignment: CDR1 SGDLS and CDR2 YYNGEE. As DNA, the CDR3 is TGTGCCAGCAGCACTATCAACAATGAGCAGTTCTTC. Amino acid sequence: CASSTINNEQFF.

A note on this clonotype: Given a much more abundant clone one base away, this may be a read error. This likely comes from a read error, as the CDR3 has no conserved phenylalanine or tryptophan at its end. This rearrangement joins TRBV28 to TRBJ2-5; 9 positions match TRBD2. This CDR3 is built from 15 residues. In germline, CDR1 is MDHEN, CDR2 SYDVKM. J was trimmed by 5 bases and V by 4 bases; bases with no gene match: 8. CDR3 residues: CASSSTLAGMETQYS. In DNA, the CDR3 is TGTGCCAGCAGTTCAACTCTAGCGGGAATGGAGACCCAGTACTCC.

Ten or more counts support this clonotype. The chain has TRBV6-5 and TRBJ2-3, with 7 bases identical to TRBD2. From germline, CDR1 is MNHEY and CDR2 SVGAGI. The CDR3 totals 15 residues. Trimming cost V 1 base and J 6 bases; bases outside gene matches: 7. CDR3: CASSYFAGAGDTQYF. CDR3 in DNA: TGTGCCAGCAGTTACTTTGCGGGAGCAGGGGATACGCAGTATTTT.

This clonotype has just a few counts. The chain employs TRBV5-6 and TRBJ2-6; possible D gene TRBD1, 5 bases. The CDR3 totals 14 residues. Trimming removed 4 bases at V and 3 bases at J, with 8 bases between. Germline-derived CDR1 and CDR2 are SGHDT and YYEEEE. The DNA for the CDR3 is TGTGCCAGCAGCGGCAGGGTTGGGGCCAACGTCCTGACTTTC. Translating gives CASSGRVGANVLTF. The whole variable domain, remainder taken from reference TRBV5-6 and TRBJ2-6, is DAGVTQSPTHLIKTRGQQVTLRCSPKSGHDTVSWYQQALGQGPQFIFQYYEEEERQRGNFPDRFSGHQFPNYSSELNVNALLLGDSALYLCASSGRVGANVLTFGAGSRLTVL.

V usage is TRBV14 and J usage is TRBJ2-2; 10 nucleotides align to TRBD1. The CDR3 has 19 residues. Per the germline V gene, CDR1 is SGHDN and CDR2 is FVKESK. V trimming: 4 bases; J trimming: 7 bases; junction bases outside the gene matches: 18. The CDR3 here is CASSRGFFGTGVFGGELFF. In nucleotides, the CDR3 is TGTGCCAGCAGCCGAGGTTTTTTCGGGACAGGGGTATTCGGCGGGGAGCTGTTTTTT.

This clonotype was counted many times. V usage is TRBV19 and J usage is TRBJ2-3; TRBD1 is a possible D gene (5 bases). The V gene's germline CDR1 is LNHDA and CDR2 SQIVND (reference sequence). Trimming stripped 6 bases from V and 10 bases from J, with 20 bases between. The CDR3 totals 14 residues. CDR3 coding DNA: TGTGCCAGTAGCTACCAACCCGAAGGGGATGCGCAGTATTTT. As protein: CASSYQPEGDAQYF.

This clonotype was counted at least ten times. The V gene is TRBV4-1, the J gene TRBJ1-4; maybe TRBD1 (6 bases). Trimming removed 0 bases from V and 5 bases from J, with 10 bases in between. The germline V gene encodes CDR1 MGHRA and CDR2 YSYEKL. CDR3 length equals 15 residues. CDR3 in DNA: TGCGCCAGCAGCCAAGATCAAACAGGGAATGAAAAACTGTTTTTT. Amino acids: CASSQDQTGNEKLFF.

Many counts were recorded for this clonotype. The chain recombines TRBV12-3 or TRBV12-4 with TRBJ1-3, with TRBD1 identical over 8 bases. V dropped 7 bases and J dropped 2; count of bases not matched to a gene: 7. The CDR3 contains 15 residues. The CDR3 reads CASTQPRGPGNTIYF. CDR3 coding DNA: TGTGCCAGCACCCAACCCAGGGGGCCTGGAAACACCATATATTTT.

This clonotype was recorded many times. The CDR3 DNA is TGCGCCAGCAGCCCTCTAGGGCTAGCGGGTGTAAACAATGAGCAGTTCTTC. Encoded protein: CASSPLGLAGVNNEQFF. This chain links TRBV4-3 with TRBJ2-1, with 8 bases matching TRBD2. Losses at the gene ends were 4 bases for V and 5 bases for J; bases not matched to a gene: 13. CDR1 is LGHNA, CDR2 YSLEER, per germline. CDR3 length equals 17 residues.

This clonotype was seen repeatedly, ten times or more. The chain couples TRBV30 to TRBJ2-3, with D maybe TRBD2 (6 bases). Looked up from germline, CDR1 is GTSNPN and CDR2 is SVGIG (reference sequence). The CDR3 contains 11 residues. CDR3 sequence reads: CAGGETDTQYF. Here the CDR3 DNA reads TGTGCGGGCGGGGAGACAGATACGCAGTATTTT.

A word on this clonotype: With a much larger clone just one base away, this may be a read error. The chain recombines TRBV30 with TRBJ1-1; 7 nucleotides line up with TRBD1. In germline, CDR1 is GTSNPN, CDR2 SVGIG (reference sequence). CDR3 length: 15 residues. The CDR3 loop reads CDWSVYRGLNTEAFF. Written as DNA, the CDR3 is TGTGACTGGAGTGTATACAGGGGACTGAACACTGAAGCTTTCTTT.